This T cell receptor beta chain emerged from a study of OX40 agonist ivuxolimab in advanced cancers. In terms of the full investigation: Ivuxolimab was a fully human IgG2 agonistic monoclonal antibody targeting the costimulatory receptor OX40 (CD134). Intravenous ivuxolimab was administered to patients every 2 weeks at six dose levels: 0.01, 0.1, 0.3, 1.5, 3 and 10 mg/kg. Of the roughly 54 patients in dose escalation, about 20 had hepatocellular carcinoma, roughly 15 had melanoma, 9 had renal cell carcinoma and 9 had head and neck cancer. A male proportion of roughly 80% and a mean age of approximately 58 years, ranging from 23 to 79, were recorded for the dose-escalation cohort. Patients were allowed to have had prior anti-PD-1, anti-PD-L1 or anti-CTLA-4 therapy, and around two fifths of the dose-escalation patients had been treated with checkpoint inhibitors. Partial responses occurred in three dose-escalation patients: two with cutaneous melanoma and one with hepatocellular carcinoma. Peripheral TCRbeta sequencing aimed to test whether ivuxolimab altered TCR sequence diversity and caused clonal T-cell expansion. The paper reports the monotherapy dose-escalation portion (N of about 50 patients) of the phase I ivuxolimab trial.

The paper as a whole reports these results and caveats: Low levels of normalized T-cell clonal expansion were also shown by some nonresponding patients. After ivuxolimab, more expanded clones were found on average in CD8+ T cells than in CD4+ T cells. In the 0.1-3.0 mg/kg groups, partial responders were among the patients with the lowest normalized peripheral clonal expansion, particularly in CD8+ T cells. Which antigens the clonally expanded peripheral T cells were specific for was not determined. Clonal expansion of both CD4+ and CD8+ blood T cells was observed from baseline to week 6 at doses 0.1 to 3.0 mg/kg.

Patients with autoimmune disease history or receiving systemic immunosuppression were excluded from the trial. Peripheral blood for TCR sequencing was drawn from every dose cohort at baseline, at cycle 4 day 1 and at cycle 7 day 1. The samples were drawn from a first-in-human, open-label, multicenter phase I dose-escalation trial of ivuxolimab. Adults with locally advanced or metastatic head and neck squamous cell, hepatocellular, melanoma or renal cell carcinoma were enrolled in the trial. CD4+ and CD8+ T cells were sorted separately from peripheral blood before TCR sequencing. The CDR3, from cysteine to phenylalanine, totals 16 residues. The kept DNA is CDR3 alone, 48 bases in frame from the first base. V loses 1 base, J loses 3 bases, and the germline ends lie 15 bases apart. CDR1 and CDR2, looked up from the germline V gene (reference sequence), are LNHNV and YYDKDF. On this clone: The antigen it binds to is not known. The sample holds no much larger clone one base away, and base qualities are not on file.

Genomic DNA was isolated from the sorted cells so that the TCRbeta CDR3 region could be sequenced. TCRbeta CDR3 regions were sequenced using the immunoSEQ Assay. Held by TCRdb, this immuneACCESS table contains in-frame sequences only and omits some clones. Under half of the omission traces to an unresolved V gene where checked; the cause of the rest is unknown. The sample table records 55,000 to 70,000 clones; 85% to 90% of these occur just once. The biggest ten clones account for approximately 1.8% of the sample. The chain was built from TRBV15 and TRBJ2-5, with a weak D call of TRBD1 (5 bases match). The specimen comprised CD4+ or CD8+ T cells sorted from blood, sampled in a trial of the OX40 agonist ivuxolimab. This receptor was taken from an adult with an advanced solid tumor such as melanoma, head and neck, liver or kidney cancer. The base sequence is TGTGCCACCAGCAGAGCTCCAGGGATTGGGGAAGAGACCCAGTACTTC. This gives the protein CATSRAPGIGEETQYF.